Each of the 28 T cell receptor beta chains below was sequenced from the same sample in a study of identical twins. One entry per CDR3 protein results from TCRdb running MiXCR on the 5' RACE reads. This sample has hundreds of thousands of distinct CDR3 sequences, with around 8.1% found just once. The data were also submitted as part of a second study, on yellow fever vaccine responses in identical twins.

What was sequenced was memory (CD45RO+) T cells sorted from blood. Source of these receptors: a young woman in good health.

In this sample, this clonotype turned up a few times. This rearrangement joins TRBV5-1 to TRBJ2-3, with 13 bases identical to TRBD2. The CDR3 is made up of 17 amino acids. From germline, CDR1 is SGHRS and CDR2 YFSETQ. V dropped 2 bases and J dropped 5; count of bases not matched to a gene: 8. The chain's CDR3 is CASSLNGLAGAEDTQYF. The CDR3 DNA reads TGCGCCAGCAGCTTAAATGGACTAGCGGGGGCGGAAGATACGCAGTATTTT.

For the CDR3, the DNA is TGTGCCAGCAGCTTAGGCGCCCGGGGCCGAAATGAAAAACTGTTTTTT. Its protein is CASSLGARGRNEKLFF. The chain joins TRBV13 to TRBJ1-4; a weak D match, TRBD1 (5 bases). CDR1 is PRHDT, CDR2 FYEKMQ, per germline (reference sequence). The CDR3 spans 16 residues. Trimming removed 0 bases at V and 5 bases at J, with 13 bases between. Variable domain in full (rest from reference TRBV13 and TRBJ1-4): AAGVIQSPRHLIKEKRETATLKCYPIPRHDTVYWYQQGPGQDPQFLISFYEKMQSDKGSIPDRFSAQQFSDYHSELNMSSLELGDSALYFCASSLGARGRNEKLFFGSGTQLSVL.

This clonotype was seen many times. The J gene is TRBJ2-1, the V gene TRBV28, with TRBD1 matching 11 bases. The CDR3 runs to 14 residues. Losses at the gene ends were 6 bases for V and 7 bases for J; bases not matched to a gene: 5. The germline V gene has CDR1 MDHEN and CDR2 SYDVKM. In DNA, the CDR3 is TGTGCCAGCAGCGGACAGGGGGCTGTGAATGAGCAGTTCTTC. This sequence encodes CASSGQGAVNEQFF.

This clonotype was counted a few times. The J gene is TRBJ2-1, the V gene TRBV6-2 or TRBV6-3, with D perhaps matching TRBD1 (6 bases). Between the trimmed V and J ends, which lost 5 bases and 6 bases, there was a span of 11 bases. The CDR3 length is 13 residues. CDR1 is MNHEY, CDR2 SVGEGT, per germline. The CDR3 DNA is TGTGCCAGCAGTCAGAGACAGGCCAATGAGCAGTTCTTC. It yields the protein CASSQRQANEQFF.

This clonotype was observed many times. V usage is TRBV7-9 and J usage is TRBJ2-5; 7 bases match TRBD2. The CDR3 has 13 residues. The V segment lost 6 bases and the J segment 4 bases; nucleotides outside the gene matches: 5. The germline gives CDR1 SEHNR, CDR2 FQNEAQ (reference sequence). CDR3: CASSAGLPETQYF. In DNA, the CDR3 is TGTGCCAGCAGTGCGGGACTACCAGAGACCCAGTACTTC.

This clonotype showed up just a few times. The chain joins TRBV20-1 to TRBJ2-3, with 10 bases lining up with TRBD2. Germline V gene sequence: CDR1 DFQATT, CDR2 SNEGSKA (reference sequence). The V gene end was trimmed by 1 base and the J gene end by 3 bases; junction bases not matched to a gene: 7. There are 16 residues in the CDR3. The CDR3 nucleotides read TGCAGTGCTAGAGTTAGCGGGAGGAAGGTGACAGATACGCAGTATTTT. This encodes CSARVSGRKVTDTQYF.

V gene TRBV5-4 combines with J gene TRBJ2-1, with 12 bases aligning to TRBD2. The CDR3 is made up of 19 amino acids. CDR1 SGHNT and CDR2 YYREEE come from the germline V gene (reference sequence). V shed 3 bases and J 4 bases; nucleotides not matched to a gene: 14. CDR3 in DNA: TGTGCCAGCAGCTATGAAGGACTAGCGGGAAGTCGGGGGTACAATGAGCAGTTCTTC. Translating gives CASSYEGLAGSRGYNEQFF.

This clonotype turned up a few times. The chain has TRBV3-1 and TRBJ2-5, with D unclear. Germline CDR1 and CDR2: LGHDT and YNNKEL (reference sequence). This CDR3 contains 12 residues. V shed 0 bases and J shed 5 bases, with 4 bases lying between them. The CDR3 DNA is TGTGCCAGCAGCCAAGATCGCGAGACCCAGTACTTC. Amino acid sequence: CASSQDRETQYF.

In this sample, this clonotype turned up many times. The rearrangement joins TRBV20-1 to TRBJ1-5; tentative D call: TRBD1 (5 bases). Germline-derived CDR1 and CDR2 are DFQATT and SNEGSKA (reference sequence). Trimming cost V 3 bases and J 6 bases, with 15 bases left between them. This CDR3 spans 14 amino acids. The CDR3: CSASKGEKGQPQHF. The DNA for the CDR3 is TGCAGTGCTAGTAAAGGGGAAAAGGGTCAGCCCCAGCATTTT.

This clonotype has a handful of counts. The V gene is TRBV3-1, the J gene TRBJ2-7; the match to TRBD2 covers 13 bases. The CDR3 has 18 amino acids. From germline, CDR1 is LGHDT and CDR2 YNNKEL (reference sequence). The junction had 8 bases not matched to a gene; V was cut back by 0 bases and J by 3 bases. DNA of the CDR3: TGTGCCAGCAGCCAAGAAGGTAGTGGACTAGCGGGAGACTACGAGCAGTACTTC. Protein product: CASSQEGSGLAGDYEQYF.

This clonotype was detected many times. The chain combines TRBV5-1 with TRBJ2-2; 8 bases line up with TRBD1. Germline V gives CDR1 SGHRS, CDR2 YFSETQ. The trim removed 2 bases at V and 7 bases at J, leaving 7 bases unmatched. The length of the CDR3 is 15 residues. The CDR3 DNA reads TGCGCCAGCAGCTTATTGACAGGGGAGGACGGGGAGCTGTTTTTT. This sequence encodes CASSLLTGEDGELFF.

The chain uses TRBV5-6 and TRBJ2-1, with 8 bases aligning to TRBD2. From germline, CDR1 is SGHDT and CDR2 YYEEEE. The CDR3 consists of 16 residues. The junction had 12 bases not matched to a gene; V was cut back by 4 bases and J by 6 bases. The CDR3 spells CASSPGPAGDPNEQFF. CDR3 coding DNA: TGTGCCAGCAGCCCGGGGCCAGCGGGGGATCCCAATGAGCAGTTCTTC.

This chain joins TRBV7-9 and TRBJ1-1, with a weak D call TRBD1 (5 bases). The CDR3 is 14 residues long. Trimming stripped 1 base from V and 5 bases from J, with 11 bases between. Germline loops: CDR1 SEHNR, CDR2 FQNEAQ (reference sequence). The CDR3 DNA sequence: TGTGCCAGCAGCTTAGGCGGGGGGGAGACTGAAGCTTTCTTT. This encodes CASSLGGGETEAFF. The full variable domain, in which reference TRBV7-9 and TRBJ1-1 provide the parts outside the CDR3, is DTGVSQNPRHKITKRGQNVTFRCDPISEHNRLYWYRQTLGQGPEFLTYFQNEAQLEKSRLLSDRFSAERPKGSFSTLEIQRTEQGDSAMYLCASSLGGGETEAFFGQGTRLTVV.

Only a few counts were recorded for this clonotype. The chain employs TRBV20-1 and TRBJ1-1, with D possibly being TRBD1 (5 bases). This CDR3 is built from 11 residues. V dropped 1 base and J dropped 7 bases, with 7 bases sitting between them. The germline V gene has CDR1 DFQATT and CDR2 SNEGSKA (reference sequence). The DNA for the CDR3 is TGCAGTGCTAGAGGACAGCTTGAAGCTTTCTTT. This codes for CSARGQLEAFF.

This clonotype was counted only a few times. The rearrangement joins TRBV7-9 to TRBJ2-1; D remains ambiguous. In germline, CDR1 is SEHNR, CDR2 FQNEAQ (reference sequence). This CDR3 has 13 amino acids. V lost 5 bases and J 7 bases, leaving 12 bases between the germline ends. The CDR3: CASSRLGGNEQFF. The CDR3 bases are TGTGCCAGCAGCCGCCTTGGTGGAAATGAGCAGTTCTTC.

This clonotype turned up a few times. The rearrangement joins TRBV7-2 to TRBJ2-2; D is ambiguous. Trimming removed 5 bases from V and 4 bases from J, with 11 bases in between. Germline CDR1 and CDR2: SGHTA and FQGNSA. The CDR3 runs 14 residues. The CDR3 DNA reads TGTGCCAGCAGCCCACGACAAACCACCGGGGAGCTGTTTTTT. It is translated as CASSPRQTTGELFF.

This chain joins TRBV27 and TRBJ2-1, with D perhaps given as TRBD1 or TRBD2 (5 bases each). The germline V and J ends were trimmed by 5 bases and 15 bases, with 23 bases remaining between them. In germline, CDR1 is MNHEY, CDR2 SMNVEV (reference sequence). The CDR3 sequence is 14 residues long. The CDR3 loop is CASSPSGPQKGTFF. Here the CDR3 DNA reads TGTGCCAGCAGTCCTTCCGGGCCCCAAAAGGGGACGTTCTTC.

This clonotype has at least ten counts. The chain couples TRBV12-3 or TRBV12-4 to TRBJ1-2, with D possibly being TRBD1 (6 bases). Trimming shortened V by 2 bases and J by 8 bases, and 15 bases separated the two germline ends. This CDR3 is 14 amino acids long. The CDR3: CASSLTGRLIGYTF. CDR3 nucleotide sequence: TGTGCCAGCAGTTTAACAGGGAGGCTCATAGGCTACACCTTC.

Many counts were recorded for this clonotype. The gene calls are TRBV24-1 and TRBJ2-7; 10 nucleotides match TRBD1. V shed 3 bases and J 4 bases; nucleotides not matched to a gene: 2. CDR1 KGHDR and CDR2 SFDVKD come from the germline V gene. CDR3 length equals 14 residues. The CDR3 DNA follows: TGTGCCACCAGTGATACGGGACAGGGGTACGAGCAGTACTTC. Its translation: CATSDTGQGYEQYF.

This clonotype occurred many times. V is TRBV12-3 or TRBV12-4 and J is TRBJ2-3, with D possibly being TRBD2 (5 bases). The CDR3 has 15 residues. Trimming pared 5 bases from V and 3 bases from J, leaving 15 bases between. The CDR3 DNA sequence: TGTGCCAGCAGTCCCTCTAACGGGGTAACAGATACGCAGTATTTT. Amino acids: CASSPSNGVTDTQYF.

The gene calls are TRBV9 and TRBJ2-7, with D possibly TRBD2 on 5 matching bases. The CDR3 spans 15 residues. The V and J ends lost 0 bases and 0 bases respectively, with 10 bases between them. CDR1 is SGDLS, CDR2 YYNGEE, per germline. The CDR3 DNA reads as TGTGCCAGCAGCGTAGGGAGCGGCCCCTCCTACGAGCAGTACTTC. Translated, it gives CASSVGSGPSYEQYF.

The sample holds many counts of this clonotype. This chain uses TRBV20-1 with TRBJ1-6; the D gene is possibly TRBD1 (5 bases). Per germline, CDR1 DFQATT and CDR2 SNEGSKA (reference sequence). Trimming left V 3 bases short and J 7 bases short, with 16 bases between. The CDR3 has 15 amino acids. The CDR3 bases are TGCAGTGCTAGTCCCTTAACAGGCGAAAATTCACCCCTCCACTTT. Amino acid sequence: CSASPLTGENSPLHF.

This clonotype was observed a few times. The gene calls are TRBV7-2 and TRBJ2-1; no reliable D call. The CDR3 loop spans 15 amino acids. The V gene's germline CDR1 is SGHTA and CDR2 FQGNSA. V lost 2 bases to trimming and J lost 1 base, with 9 bases between them. CDR3 DNA: TGTGCCAGCAGCTTACGTCCATTTTCCTACAATGAGCAGTTCTTC. The encoded protein is CASSLRPFSYNEQFF. The whole variable domain, remainder taken from reference TRBV7-2 and TRBJ2-1, is GAGVSQSPSNKVTEKGKDVELRCDPISGHTALYWYRQSLGQGLEFLIYFQGNSAPDKSGLPSDRFSAERTGGSVSTLTIQRTQQEDSAVYLCASSLRPFSYNEQFFGPGTRLTVL.

This clonotype has a handful of counts. V gene TRBV6-1 combines with J gene TRBJ2-3, with TRBD1 matching over 9 bases. Germline V gene lookup returns CDR1 MNHNS and CDR2 SASEGT. Germline trimming cut 5 bases from V and 6 bases from J; bases unmatched to any gene: 6. The CDR3 is made up of 14 amino acids. The CDR3 DNA reads TGTGCCAGCAGTCTGACAGGGGGTTGGGATACGCAGTATTTT. This encodes CASSLTGGWDTQYF.

The V gene is TRBV18, the J gene TRBJ2-7; the D gene is possibly TRBD2 (6 bases). Per germline, CDR1 KGHSH and CDR2 LQKENI. The CDR3 is 15 residues long. V was trimmed by 0 bases and J by 0 bases, leaving 9 bases between them. The CDR3 DNA sequence: TGTGCCAGCTCACCACCGGGAGGTTTCTCCTACGAGCAGTACTTC. Its translation is CASSPPGGFSYEQYF.

This clonotype appeared a few times. The rearrangement links TRBV7-2 to TRBJ2-7, with TRBD2 matching 10 bases. Germline V CDR1 and CDR2: SGHTA, FQGNSA. Unmatched junction bases numbered 13, after V lost 3 bases and J lost 5 bases. There are 17 residues in the CDR3. The CDR3 bases are TGTGCCAGCAGCTTGGGCGATTATAGCGGGAGGATCAACGAGCAGTACTTC. This encodes CASSLGDYSGRINEQYF.

This clonotype appeared a few times. The rearrangement joins TRBV9 to TRBJ1-6; D remains unclear. CDR3 size: 15 residues. Between the trimmed V and J ends, which lost 4 bases and 7 bases, there was a span of 15 bases. CDR1 and CDR2 from the germline V gene are SGDLS and YYNGEE. CDR3 loop: CASSPDPLTNSPLHF. In DNA, the CDR3 is TGTGCCAGCAGCCCGGACCCATTAACCAATTCACCCCTCCACTTT.

This clonotype has at least ten counts. The chain has TRBV5-1 and TRBJ2-1; D might be TRBD1 or TRBD2, each matching 5 bases. CDR1 is SGHRS, CDR2 YFSETQ, per germline. V was pared by 4 bases and J by 4 bases, with 12 bases between. CDR3 length equals 14 residues. As DNA, the CDR3 is TGCGCCAGCAGCCCGGGACGGGAATACAATGAGCAGTTCTTC. Amino acid sequence: CASSPGREYNEQFF.